This is a list of T cell receptor beta chains from one sample in a study of blood T cell repertoires in COVID-19. The method was immunoSEQ multiplex PCR; TCRdb's version includes in-frame clones alone and lacks a portion of them. The sample has roughly 250,000 clones, over 75% seen once. Input material: peripheral blood. The receptors here all came from a woman in her fifties or sixties with acute or convalescent COVID-19. Both conserved end residues are part of each CDR3. D genes are given only for firm matches. Expanded clones are given a class, and other clones once, few, many or no size at all.

clone_size	j_call	v_call	d_call	cdr3_aa	cdr3_nt
.	TRBJ1-2	TRBV27	.	CASSLSWTGNYGYTF	TGTGCCAGCAGTTTATCGTGGACTGGTAACTATGGCTACACCTTC
.	TRBJ1-1	TRBV27	.	CASSLPEARTFF	TGTGCCAGCAGTTTACCAGAAGCTAGGACTTTCTTT
.	TRBJ2-7	TRBV7-2	TRBD2	CASSLEASGRVRSYEQYF	TGTGCCAGCAGCTTAGAGGCTAGCGGGAGGGTACGGTCCTACGAGCAGTACTTC
.	TRBJ2-7	TRBV25-1	TRBD2	CASSEPGLSSYEQYF	TGTGCCAGCAGTGAGCCGGGACTAAGCTCCTACGAGCAGTACTTC
once	TRBJ1-5	TRBV5-1	.	CASSLGTNNQPQHF	TGCGCCAGCAGCCTCGGGACAAACAATCAGCCCCAGCATTTT
.	TRBJ1-3	TRBV6-5	TRBD1	CASSLGGAPGNTIYF	TGTGCCAGCAGTCTAGGGGGCGCACCTGGAAACACCATATATTTT
.	TRBJ2-1	TRBV15	.	CATSRDLAVSSYNEQFF	TGTGCCACCAGCAGAGATTTAGCGGTTAGCTCCTACAATGAGCAGTTCTTC
.	TRBJ1-1	TRBV4-1	.	CASSQEEALSDTEAFF	TGCGCCAGCAGCCAAGAAGAGGCTTTGTCGGACACTGAAGCTTTCTTT
.	TRBJ2-1	TRBV3-1/TRBV3-2	TRBD2	CASSHKSGTSRNNEQFF	TGTGCCAGCAGCCACAAATCCGGGACTAGCAGAAACAATGAGCAGTTCTTC
.	TRBJ1-2	TRBV7-3	.	CASSLRGTYGYTF	TGTGCCAGCAGCCTCCGGGGGACCTATGGCTACACCTTC
.	TRBJ1-5	TRBV19	.	CASSTRQPYSNQPQHF	TGTGCCAGTAGTACCCGACAGCCTTATAGCAATCAGCCCCAGCATTTT
.	TRBJ2-5	TRBV5-1	TRBD1	CASSSGTGEETQYF	TGCGCCAGCAGCTCCGGGACAGGAGAAGAGACCCAGTACTTC
.	TRBJ1-2	TRBV15	.	CATSRGGANYGYTF	TGTGCCACCAGCAGAGGAGGAGCTAACTATGGCTACACCTTC
.	TRBJ2-2	TRBV9	.	CASSPYTGELFF	TGTGCCAGCAGCCCTTACACCGGGGAGCTGTTTTTT
.	TRBJ1-2	TRBV27	TRBD1	CASSYRGNYGYTF	TGTGCCAGCAGTTACAGGGGGAACTATGGCTACACCTTC
.	TRBJ2-7	TRBV7-8	.	CASSITPGHPPSEQYF	TGTGCCAGCAGCATTACCCCGGGACATCCCCCTTCCGAGCAGTACTTC
.	TRBJ2-1	TRBV9	TRBD1	CASSLTGGSYNEQFF	TGTGCCAGCAGCCTAACAGGGGGGTCCTACAATGAGCAGTTCTTC
.	TRBJ2-1	TRBV27	.	CASNRGVGGGFYNEQFF	TGTGCCAGCAATCGGGGGGTTGGGGGGGGCTTCTACAATGAGCAGTTCTTC
.	TRBJ2-2	TRBV5-1	TRBD2	CASSSGGPITGELFF	TGCGCCAGCAGTTCGGGAGGGCCCATCACCGGGGAGCTGTTTTTT
once	TRBJ2-1	TRBV19	TRBD2	CASSTGRASGLWDNEQFF	TGTGCCAGTAGTACCGGGCGGGCTAGCGGGCTCTGGGACAATGAGCAGTTCTTC
.	TRBJ2-7	TRBV4-3	.	CASSQDSGLSYEQYF	TGCGCCAGCAGCCAAGACAGCGGGCTCTCCTACGAGCAGTACTTC
.	TRBJ2-1	TRBV11-3	TRBD1	CASSPQGAYNEQFF	TGTGCCAGCAGCCCACAGGGGGCCTACAATGAGCAGTTCTTC
few	TRBJ2-1	TRBV6-5	.	CASSPQVHSYNEQFF	TGTGCCAGCAGCCCACAGGTCCACTCCTACAATGAGCAGTTCTTC
.	TRBJ1-6	TRBV9	TRBD1	CASSFSGTGASPLHF	TGTGCCAGCAGCTTCTCCGGGACAGGGGCCTCACCCCTCCACTTT
.	TRBJ2-4	TRBV28	.	CASSPPVAKNIQYF	TGTGCCAGCAGCCCACCAGTGGCCAAAAACATTCAGTACTTC
.	TRBJ1-5	TRBV15	.	CATSKDNYSNQPQHF	TGTGCCACCAGCAAGGACAATTATAGCAATCAGCCCCAGCATTTT
.	TRBJ1-1	TRBV7-2	.	CASSLSRGTEAFF	TGTGCCAGCAGCTTAAGCAGGGGCACTGAAGCTTTCTTT
.	TRBJ2-2	TRBV7-9	.	CASETSHTGELFF	TGTGCCAGCGAAACTAGCCACACCGGGGAGCTGTTTTTT
.	TRBJ2-3	TRBV9	.	CASSRLVDTQYF	TGTGCCAGCAGCAGACTAGTAGATACGCAGTATTTT
once	TRBJ1-2	TRBV27	TRBD1	CASSPPGQGGYTF	TGTGCCAGCAGCCCCCCGGGACAGGGAGGCTACACCTTC
many	TRBJ1-1	TRBV5-1	TRBD1	CASCPGGTGSTEAFF	TGCGCCAGCTGCCCGGGCGGGACAGGCTCCACTGAAGCTTTCTTT
.	TRBJ2-1	TRBV19	.	CASSSSLDEQFF	TGTGCCAGTAGTAGTAGCTTGGATGAGCAGTTCTTC
.	TRBJ2-2	TRBV2	TRBD1	CASNRGAGELFF	TGTGCCAGCAACAGGGGAGCCGGGGAGCTGTTTTTT
.	TRBJ2-7	TRBV5-4	TRBD2	CASSSTSGRAPPYF	TGTGCCAGCAGCTCAACTAGCGGGAGGGCCCCCCCGTACTTC
.	TRBJ1-4	TRBV28	TRBD1	CASSSAGTGDEKLFF	TGTGCCAGCAGTTCAGCCGGGACAGGGGATGAAAAACTGTTTTTT
.	TRBJ2-7	TRBV28	TRBD2	CASSLSGLVTTWEQYF	TGTGCCAGCAGTTTATCGGGACTAGTGACTACTTGGGAGCAGTACTTC
once	TRBJ1-1	TRBV7-6	TRBD1	CASSFSRDRGRTEAFF	TGTGCCAGCAGCTTCTCCCGGGACAGGGGGCGAACTGAAGCTTTCTTT
few	TRBJ1-5	TRBV3-1/TRBV3-2	.	CASSFSNQPQHF	TGTGCCAGCAGCTTTAGTAATCAGCCCCAGCATTTT
once	TRBJ1-5	TRBV28	TRBD1	CASSLRRTGRGHSNQPQHF	TGTGCCAGCAGTTTAAGGAGGACAGGTAGGGGCCATAGCAATCAGCCCCAGCATTTT
.	TRBJ2-5	TRBV9	.	CASSIRTGETQYF	TGTGCCAGCAGTATCAGGACGGGGGAGACCCAGTACTTC
.	TRBJ2-3	TRBV7-6	TRBD2	CASSLPSGGAWDTQYF	TGTGCCAGCAGCCTACCTAGCGGAGGGGCATGGGATACGCAGTATTTT
once	TRBJ1-1	TRBV30	.	CAWGRGPTEAFF	TGTGCCTGGGGACGAGGGCCCACTGAAGCTTTCTTT
.	TRBJ1-1	TRBV28	.	CASGHQNTEAFF	TGTGCCAGCGGCCACCAGAACACTGAAGCTTTCTTT
.	TRBJ1-4	TRBV18	TRBD1	CASSPPLAGTGEKTYEKLFF	TGTGCCAGCTCACCACCACTAGCCGGGACAGGGGAGAAAACTTATGAAAAACTGTTTTTT
.	TRBJ2-2	TRBV29-1	.	CSVRRGTGELFF	TGCAGCGTTCGTAGAGGCACCGGGGAGCTGTTTTTT
.	TRBJ2-1	TRBV7-2	TRBD2	CASSSRVGTSGRAADEQFF	TGTGCCAGCAGCTCCAGGGTCGGTACTAGCGGGAGGGCCGCGGATGAGCAGTTCTTC
.	TRBJ2-3	TRBV24-1	TRBD2	CATGDPTSGASTDTQYF	TGTGCCACCGGAGACCCAACTAGCGGTGCTAGCACAGATACGCAGTATTTT
.	TRBJ1-2	TRBV4-1	.	CASSQGGENYGYTF	TGCGCCAGCAGCCAAGGCGGGGAGAACTATGGCTACACCTTC
.	TRBJ2-7	TRBV29-1	.	CSVGPSSYEQYF	TGCAGCGTTGGGCCCTCCTCCTACGAGCAGTACTTC
few	TRBJ2-3	TRBV2	.	CASSYSGVSDTQYF	TGTGCCAGCAGCTACTCAGGGGTGTCAGATACGCAGTATTTT